What follows is one T cell receptor (beta chain) and its context. This clone's antigen is unknown. The record has no base qualities; no much larger clone is one base away. According to the study, the label for this sample's time point signals: about 28 days (+/-7) after the second vaccine dose. AZD1222 recipients whose second dose came at about 4 weeks and those whose second dose came at about 12 weeks were combined into one group, since spike-specific TCR depth and breadth did not differ between the two schedules. Samples from vaccinated people were obtained from the UK trials COV001 and COV002, which included a single-blind randomized controlled phase 2/3 trial of AZD1222 (ChAdOx1 nCoV-19) in healthy adults. Trial participant PBMC samples were collected at day 0 and day 28 after the second dose for TCRbeta chain sequencing. The germline ends are 7 bases apart after V is trimmed by 1 base and J by 0 bases. The germline V gene (reference sequence) provides CDR1 SEHNR and CDR2 FQNEAQ. The CDR3 spans 16 residues, from the cysteine through the phenylalanine. Only CDR3 DNA remains: 48 bases, in frame from the first base.

These data belong to a study of T cell responses to AZD1222 COVID-19 vaccine (dated by TCRdb to the early 2020s). The study in broad terms: A total of 233 trial participants underwent TCR sequencing, of whom around 200 received two doses of AZD1222 and about 26 received two doses of the MenACWY control vaccine. Trial participants were enrolled by age into 18-55, 56-69 and 70-plus year subgroups, with about 150, 28 and 57 TCR-sequenced participants respectively. General study outcomes and caveats: In the small 56-69-year group, the increase in depth fell short of significance, most likely because of low power. Reportedly, almost half of the unique spike-specific TCRs recognized epitopes lying outside the regions that are mutated in the B.1.351 and B.1.1.7 variants. CD4 TCRs associated with the vaccine covered the entire spike protein, and the dominant responses were in regions 160-218 and 743-854. No day 14 peak-response samples were available, so repertoires were characterized only after the peak T cell response. After two AZD1222 doses, both the breadth and the depth of spike-specific TCRs were significantly higher than at day 0 and than in MenACWY recipients. Most participants were white British and females outnumbered males, and the authors suggested that clonal diversity may have been underestimated. Only five or six AZD1222 recipients were SARS-CoV-2 seropositive at baseline, limiting conclusions about previously exposed vaccinees.

The CDR3 regions of human TCRbeta chains were analyzed by immunosequencing. The source study handled its data this way. Repertoire TCRs were checked for matches against a reference library of SARS-CoV-2-specific TCRs that had been generated using the MIRA antigen-specificity platform. Breadth was defined as the fraction of unique TCRs that were SARS-CoV-2-associated, and depth was defined as the fraction of total T cells that were SARS-CoV-2-associated. Using the MIRA data, each spike-specific TCR was assigned both to the spike region to which the TCR was reactive and to a CD4 or CD8 class. Log10-transformed breadth and depth values were compared by one-way ANOVA with Sidak's multiple comparisons tests. Not all clones reach the TCRdb copy of this immuneACCESS table, which keeps in-frame sequences only. Checked studies attribute under half of the gap to unresolved V genes and leave the rest unexplained. V and J calls and clone size come straight from that table; D and trimming were deduced from the DNA. The sample profile shows roughly 110,000 clones; over 80% of them were found once. The leading ten clones occupy 7.5% to 9.5% of the sample.

The V gene is TRBV7-9 and the J gene is TRBJ2-6; no D gene can be assigned with confidence. The sequence was collected from an adult who received the AZD1222 COVID-19 vaccine. The specimen comprised peripheral blood, sampled 28 days after the second AZD1222 dose. The DNA sequence reads TGTGCCAGCAGCTTAGGGTTCTTCTCTGGGGCCAACGTCCTGACTTTC. This sequence encodes CASSLGFFSGANVLTF.